Presented here are 29 T cell receptor beta chains from one specimen sequenced in a study of regulatory T cells in long-lasting Graves disease. Assembly of TCR beta libraries relied on iRepertoire HTBI primers together with Arm-PCR of CDR3 regions. One entry per CDR3 protein, called by TCRdb with MiXCR from the multiplex PCR reads. The table records about 620,000 distinct CDR3 sequences, approximately 15% of them present only once. Indicated time point: newly diagnosed GD, antithyroid drugs for less than 3 months. From RNA extracted from PBMCs, the TCR library was made. The same sample was also used in a study of T cells in Graves' hyperthyroidism and ophthalmopathy.

Sequenced material: peripheral blood mononuclear cells (PBMCs), taken at new diagnosis, from a patient treated with antithyroid drugs. These receptor sequences come from a woman aged 25 to 45 with Graves disease.

This clonotype was seen ten or more times. V is TRBV12-3 or TRBV12-4 and J is TRBJ2-7; D might be TRBD1 (5 bases). The CDR3 length is 14 residues. V shed 5 bases and J shed 3 bases, with 14 bases lying between them. The CDR3 DNA reads as TGTGCCAGCAGTCAATTAGGGGTTCGCTACGAGCAGTACTTC. This encodes CASSQLGVRYEQYF.

This clonotype appeared many times. This chain connects TRBV7-2 to TRBJ2-7; possible D gene TRBD2, 5 bases. The CDR3 length is 12 residues. Germline V gives CDR1 SGHTA, CDR2 FQGNSA. Trimming shortened V by 5 bases and J by 7 bases, and 12 bases separated the two germline ends. The CDR3 loop reads CASSEGRWEQYF. The CDR3 DNA follows: TGTGCCAGCAGCGAGGGCCGATGGGAGCAGTACTTC.

This clonotype was counted ten times or more. It is unclear where the CDR3 begins or ends on the DNA, so no DNA is shown, and the CDR3 is as TCRdb lists it. The chain joins TRBV6-5 to TRBJ2-5. CDR1 and CDR2 (germline): MNHEY, SVGAGI. A total of 14 residues make up the CDR3, ends included. CDR3 protein: CASSYSVLRETQYF.

This clonotype was seen many times. The J gene is TRBJ2-5, the V gene TRBV12-3 or TRBV12-4, with D possibly being TRBD1 or TRBD2 (6 bases each). CDR3 length: 19 amino acids. V was trimmed by 3 bases and J by 2 bases, leaving 25 bases between them. The CDR3 reads CASSFPKIPGAFLQETQYF. The CDR3 nucleotides read TGTGCCAGCAGTTTCCCGAAAATACCGGGGGCCTTCCTGCAAGAGACCCAGTACTTC.

The sample holds many counts of this clonotype. The V and J genes are TRBV4-1 and TRBJ2-1, with unresolved D. Germline CDR1 MGHRA, CDR2 YSYEKL. The CDR3 has 12 amino acids. V was shortened by 6 bases and J by 6 bases, with 9 bases between the two germline ends. The CDR3 loop reads CASREWGNEQFF. The CDR3 DNA is TGCGCCAGCAGGGAGTGGGGCAATGAGCAGTTCTTC.

This clonotype occurred many times. The rearrangement uses TRBV20-1 and TRBJ1-5; 8 bases match TRBD1. After removal of 4 bases from V and 0 bases from J, the junction contained 2 bases not matched to a gene. Germline-derived CDR1 and CDR2 are DFQATT and SNEGSKA (reference sequence). The CDR3 has 14 amino acids. CDR3 protein: CSAKQGGSNQPQHF. The CDR3 bases are TGCAGTGCTAAACAGGGGGGTAGCAATCAGCCCCAGCATTTT.

V gene TRBV6-1 combines with J gene TRBJ2-1; D gene ambiguous. The CDR3 totals 11 residues. Germline V gene lookup returns CDR1 MNHNS and CDR2 SASEGT. The ends were cut back, 8 bases at V and 5 bases at J, with 7 bases in the middle. DNA for the CDR3: TGTGCCAGCGGGTCTGACAATGAGCAGTTCTTC. It yields the protein CASGSDNEQFF.

There are many counts of this clonotype. For the CDR3, the DNA is TGTGCCAGCAGTTTATCCCTGAGGTTCCTAGCGGGAGGGCCGTCGTCGACGCAGTATTTT. Amino acids: CASSLSLRFLAGGPSSTQYF. The chain is built from TRBV27 and TRBJ2-3; 12 nucleotides line up with TRBD2. The CDR3 spans 20 residues. Per the germline V gene, CDR1 is MNHEY and CDR2 is SMNVEV (reference sequence). Trimming at V came to 0 bases and at J to 9 bases, leaving 19 bases not matched to a gene.

The chain has TRBV9 and TRBJ2-3, with D perhaps TRBD1 (5 bases). This CDR3 contains 14 residues. Germline CDR1 SGDLS, CDR2 YYNGEE. V lost 2 bases to trimming and J lost 6 bases, with 13 bases between them. For the CDR3, the DNA is TGTGCCAGCAGCGTCAGGGTGGACCCCGATACGCAGTATTTT. This codes for CASSVRVDPDTQYF.

This clonotype was detected many times. This chain uses TRBV18 with TRBJ1-1, with D perhaps matching TRBD1 (6 bases). The CDR3 covers 16 residues. Germline CDR1 is KGHSH and CDR2 is LQKENI. Trimming stripped 4 bases from V and 0 bases from J, with 15 bases between. This chain's CDR3 is CASSLQAGTLNTEAFF. The CDR3, as DNA: TGTGCCAGCTCACTCCAGGCTGGGACATTGAACACTGAAGCTTTCTTT.

Note on this clonotype: A clone one base away is much larger, so this may be a read error. The chain is built from TRBV28 and TRBJ1-1; weak D call: TRBD1 (5 bases). Germline V CDR1 and CDR2: MDHEN, SYDVKM. The CDR3 contains 13 residues. The CDR3 sequence: CASSSQEYTEALF. Written as DNA, the CDR3 is TGTGCCAGCAGTTCACAGGAATACACTGAAGCTCTCTTT.

This clonotype has only a few counts. The V gene is TRBV11-1, the J gene TRBJ2-1; the D is unclear. Trimming removed 1 base from V and 0 bases from J, with 7 bases in between. Germline values: CDR1 SGHAT, CDR2 FQDESV (reference sequence). This CDR3 is 15 amino acids long. CDR3 nucleotides: TGTGCCAGCAGCTTAGGAAGAATCTCCTACAATGAGCAGTTCTTC. It translates to CASSLGRISYNEQFF.

This clonotype was found many times. CDR3 loop: CASSYIGGNQETQYF. CDR3 bases: TGTGCCAGCAGTTATATAGGGGGGAACCAAGAGACCCAGTACTTC. The chain recombines TRBV6-2 or TRBV6-3 with TRBJ2-5; the D call may be TRBD1 or TRBD2 (6 bases each). Per germline, CDR1 MNHEY and CDR2 SVGEGT. Deletions cut 3 bases from V and 0 bases from J, with 11 bases between. The CDR3 sequence is 15 residues long.

This clonotype was recorded at least ten times. The V and J genes are TRBV5-1 and TRBJ2-7; no clear D gene. The length of the CDR3 is 13 residues. The V end lost 2 bases, the J end lost 9 bases, and 15 bases lay between the germline ends. Germline V gene lookup returns CDR1 SGHRS and CDR2 YFSETQ. CDR3 loop: CASSLSGVAGQYF. CDR3 sequence (DNA): TGCGCCAGCAGCTTAAGTGGGGTCGCCGGGCAGTACTTC.

As to this clonotype: Possible read error: a much larger clone is one base away. This chain connects TRBV3-1 to TRBJ2-7, with D maybe TRBD1 (5 bases). The CDR3 is 13 amino acids. Germline-derived CDR1 and CDR2 are LGHDT and YNNKEL (reference sequence). Trimming shortened V by 1 base and J by 5 bases, and 9 bases separated the two germline ends. The CDR3 reads CASSQVQGHEQYF. Here the CDR3 DNA reads TGTGCCAGCAGCCAAGTCCAGGGCCACGAGCAGTACTTC.

There are many counts of this clonotype. The V gene is TRBV14, the J gene TRBJ2-7, with TRBD2 as a possible D gene (6 bases). This CDR3 spans 12 amino acids. Germline V gene lookup returns CDR1 SGHDN and CDR2 FVKESK. With 0 bases removed from V and 11 bases from J, the gap between germline ends came to 11 bases. The CDR3 protein is CASSQDRKREYF. The CDR3 DNA reads TGTGCCAGCAGCCAAGATCGGAAGCGGGAGTACTTC.

This chain connects TRBV2 to TRBJ1-1; D is undetermined. The CDR3 loop spans 15 amino acids. The germline V gene encodes CDR1 SNHLY and CDR2 FYNNEI. Trimming left V 6 bases short and J 6 bases short, with 20 bases between. CDR3 nucleotides: TGTGCCAGCAGGGACGAGGGCGGCGGGTGGGCTGAAGCTTTCTTT. This sequence encodes CASRDEGGGWAEAFF. The full variable domain, with the rest looked up from reference TRBV2 and TRBJ1-1, is EPEVTQTPSHQVTQMGQEVILRCVPISNHLYFYWYRQILGQKVEFLVSFYNNEISEKSEIFDDQFSVERPDGSNFTLKIRSTKLEDSAMYFCASRDEGGGWAEAFFGQGTRLTVV.

The rearrangement links TRBV20-1 to TRBJ2-1; 9 bases map to TRBD2. This CDR3 region has 15 residues. CDR1 and CDR2 from the germline V gene are DFQATT and SNEGSKA (reference sequence). CDR3 DNA sequence: TGCAGCAGGTGGCGGGAGGGATCCCCTTACAATGAGCAGTTCTTC. It specifies CSRWREGSPYNEQFF.

The CDR3 spells CAIGGTNTGELFF. The CDR3 region has the DNA TGTGCCATCGGGGGGACGAACACCGGGGAGCTGTTTTTT. This chain uses TRBV10-3 with TRBJ2-2, with D maybe TRBD2 (6 bases). The V end was cut by 8 bases, the J end by 0 bases, with 7 bases between. CDR3 length equals 13 residues. Per germline, CDR1 ENHRY and CDR2 SYGVKD.

With regard to this clonotype: The junction departs from germline at one end; a sequencing error may be responsible. The V gene is TRBV7-2, the J gene TRBJ2-7; possibly TRBD1 or TRBD2 for D (7 bases each). Germline CDR1 SGHTA, CDR2 FQGNSA. The CDR3 totals 15 residues. CDR3 sequence (DNA): TGTGCCAGCTCACCCAGGGGGGGAGACGTGAACGAGCGGTACTTC. Protein: CASSPRGGDVNERYF.

The table lists this clonotype with many counts. The V gene is TRBV29-1, the J gene TRBJ1-1, with TRBD1 matching 12 bases. Germline loops: CDR1 SQVTM, CDR2 ANQGSEA. The junction had 14 bases not matched to a gene; V was cut back by 4 bases and J by 5 bases. This CDR3 has 17 residues. The CDR3 region is CSVVGDRDRGRRTEAFF. For the CDR3, the DNA is TGCAGCGTTGTGGGGGACAGGGACAGGGGGCGAAGGACTGAAGCTTTCTTT.

The chain recombines TRBV9 with TRBJ2-3, with 7 bases matching TRBD1. This CDR3 is 15 amino acids long. Trimming took 2 bases from V and 1 from J; bases not matched to a gene: 4. The germline CDR1 and CDR2 sequences are SGDLS and YYNGEE. CDR3 nucleotides: TGTGCCAGCAGCGTCCAGGGGGTCGGCACAGATACGCAGTATTTT. This translates into CASSVQGVGTDTQYF.

Here the CDR3 reads CASSLSGTKGANVLTF. Here the CDR3 DNA reads TGTGCCAGCAGCTTATCCGGGACGAAGGGGGCCAACGTCCTGACTTTC. The rearrangement links TRBV7-8 to TRBJ2-6, with D perhaps assigned TRBD1 or TRBD2 (5 bases each). The CDR3 loop spans 16 amino acids. The V gene lost 2 bases and the J gene lost 4 bases, with 12 bases spanning the gap. Germline loops: CDR1 SGHVS, CDR2 FQNEAQ.

This clonotype appeared once. CDR3 residues: CAISESLDVQETQYF. Here the CDR3 DNA reads TGTGCCATCAGTGAGTCCTTGGACGTCCAAGAGACCCAGTACTTC. This chain joins TRBV10-3 and TRBJ2-5, with no clear D. The V end was cut by 0 bases, the J end by 1 base, with 9 bases between. Germline V gene lookup returns CDR1 ENHRY and CDR2 SYGVKD. This CDR3 spans 15 amino acids.

This clonotype was detected only once. Without the conserved terminal phenylalanine or tryptophan, this CDR3 likely stems from a read error. The V gene is TRBV3-1, the J gene TRBJ1-2, with a tentative D call TRBD1 (5 bases). Germline CDR1 reads LGHDT; CDR2 reads YNNKEL (reference sequence). This CDR3 spans 13 amino acids. Trimming pared 4 bases from V and 4 bases from J, leaving 10 bases between. The CDR3 here is CASSPDRTYGYTS. The CDR3 DNA reads as TGTGCCAGCAGCCCAGACAGAACCTATGGCTACACCTCC.

There are a few counts of this clonotype. This chain links TRBV12-3 or TRBV12-4 with TRBJ2-1; the match to TRBD2 covers 8 bases. The CDR3 covers 15 residues. The J segment lost 7 bases and the V segment lost 5 bases, leaving 10 bases of the junction unmatched. The chain's CDR3 is CASSPAGVFGNEQFF. CDR3 in DNA: TGTGCCAGCAGTCCAGCGGGAGTCTTTGGAAATGAGCAGTTCTTC.

The chain is built from TRBV5-1 and TRBJ1-2; D is ambiguous. CDR3 size: 14 residues. With 4 bases removed from V and 8 bases from J, the gap between germline ends came to 18 bases. Germline assignment: CDR1 SGHRS and CDR2 YFSETQ. For the CDR3, the DNA is TGCGCCAGCAGCGAAGAACCGGGGATAGGAGGCTACACCTTC. The encoded protein is CASSEEPGIGGYTF.

This clonotype appeared many times. V and J are TRBV7-9 and TRBJ2-3, with TRBD2 as a possible D gene (5 bases). The CDR3 extends over 16 amino acids. The germline V and J ends were trimmed by 5 bases and 5 bases, with 20 bases remaining between them. Germline V gene data show CDR1 as SEHNR and CDR2 as FQNEAQ (reference sequence). Here the CDR3 reads CASSPLPYRGGDTQYF. The CDR3 bases are TGTGCCAGCAGCCCGCTCCCATACCGGGGTGGAGATACGCAGTATTTT.

This clonotype was seen a handful of times. The chain couples TRBV2 to TRBJ1-2; D not certain. The CDR3 runs 13 residues. Trimming cost V 7 bases and J 5 bases, with 14 bases left between them. The germline V gene encodes CDR1 SNHLY and CDR2 FYNNEI. CDR3 nucleotides: TGTGCCAGCACAATCCTTGTGGGTTATGGCTACACCTTC. Translated, it gives CASTILVGYGYTF. Together with reference TRBV2 and TRBJ1-2, the CDR3 gives the full variable domain: EPEVTQTPSHQVTQMGQEVILRCVPISNHLYFYWYRQILGQKVEFLVSFYNNEISEKSEIFDDQFSVERPDGSNFTLKIRSTKLEDSAMYFCASTILVGYGYTFGSGTRLTVV.